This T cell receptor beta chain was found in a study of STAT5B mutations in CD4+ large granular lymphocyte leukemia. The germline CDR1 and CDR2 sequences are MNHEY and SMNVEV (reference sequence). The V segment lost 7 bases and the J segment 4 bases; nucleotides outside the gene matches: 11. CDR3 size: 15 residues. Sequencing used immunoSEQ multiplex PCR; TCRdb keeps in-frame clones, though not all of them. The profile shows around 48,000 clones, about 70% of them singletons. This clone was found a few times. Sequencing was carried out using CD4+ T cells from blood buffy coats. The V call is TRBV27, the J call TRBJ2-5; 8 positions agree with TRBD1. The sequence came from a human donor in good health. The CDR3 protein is CASNPRQGTGETQYF. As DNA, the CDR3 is TGTGCCAGCAACCCTAGACAGGGGACGGGAGAGACCCAGTACTTC.